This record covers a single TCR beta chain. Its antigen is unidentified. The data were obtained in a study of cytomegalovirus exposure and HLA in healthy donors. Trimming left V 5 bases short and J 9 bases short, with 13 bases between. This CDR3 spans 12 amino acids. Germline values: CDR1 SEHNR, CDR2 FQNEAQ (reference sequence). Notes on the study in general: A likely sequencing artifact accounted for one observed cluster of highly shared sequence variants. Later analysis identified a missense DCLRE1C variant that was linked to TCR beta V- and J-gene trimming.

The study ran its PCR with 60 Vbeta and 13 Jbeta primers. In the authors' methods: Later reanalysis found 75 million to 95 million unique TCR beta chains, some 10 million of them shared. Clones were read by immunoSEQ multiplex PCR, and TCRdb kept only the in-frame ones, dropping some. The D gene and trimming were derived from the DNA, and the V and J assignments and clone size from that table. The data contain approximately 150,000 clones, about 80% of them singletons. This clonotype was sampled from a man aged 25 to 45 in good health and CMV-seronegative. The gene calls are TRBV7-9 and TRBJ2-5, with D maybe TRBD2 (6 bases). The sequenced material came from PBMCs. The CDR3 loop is CASSTSRRAQYF. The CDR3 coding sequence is TGTGCCAGCAGCACTAGCCGCCGGGCCCAGTACTTC.